This T cell receptor beta chain was captured by sequencing in a study of post-analysis software for immune sequencing data. Broader study findings: There were five or six TRBV segments more frequent in patients than controls, and TRBV5-6, TRBV5-1 and TRBV20-1 were among them. Normalized Chao1 diversity was significantly lower in multiple sclerosis patients than in controls.

This CDR3 region has 16 residues. The V gene's germline CDR1 is LGHDT and CDR2 YNNKEL (reference sequence). V shed 5 bases and J 4 bases; nucleotides not matched to a gene: 6. On this clonotype itself: Its antigen remains unidentified.

TCR beta libraries were prepared from cDNA with unique molecular identifiers. T cells numbering roughly 0.9 to 10 million yielded cDNA molecules that totaled roughly 500,000. Each CDR3 protein gets one entry after TCRdb re-called the PCR reads with MiXCR. The sample consists of 650,000 to 900,000 distinct CDR3 sequences, 46% of them appearing once. The chain couples TRBV3-1 to TRBJ2-3, with 13 bases fitting TRBD2. Specimen: blood. The sequence derives from a girl aged 10 to 17 with multiple sclerosis. CDR3 loop: CASSKRLAGGADTQYF. In DNA form, the CDR3 reads TGTGCCAGCAGCAAACGACTAGCGGGAGGTGCAGATACGCAGTATTTT.